The clone carrying this TCR beta chain was seen once. The antigen is not known. CDR3 size: 14 residues. Trimming took 3 bases from V and 3 from J; bases not matched to a gene: 4. Germline CDR1 and CDR2: LNHDA and SQIVND (reference sequence). Method: immunoSEQ multiplex PCR; TCRdb's copy keeps in-frame clones and lacks some. The sample yields tens of thousands of clones, roughly 83% seen once. This sample stems from a study of T cell responses to AZD1222 COVID-19 vaccine. Study-wide results and limits: The donor group comprised mostly white British people and more females; the analysis possibly underestimated clonal diversity.

This TCR was recovered from an adult in good health. The V call is TRBV19, the J call TRBJ2-7, with 8 positions matching TRBD2. Source: peripheral blood, taken on day 0 of AZD1222 vaccination. The chain's CDR3 is CASSIRRGDYEQYF. The CDR3 DNA reads TGTGCCAGTAGTATCCGGCGGGGGGACTACGAGCAGTACTTC.